These T cell receptor beta chains were read from a single sample in a study of control samples from healthy donors and cancer patients. Profiled with immunoSEQ multiplex PCR; TCRdb holds only in-frame clones, not every one. The table records a few hundred thousand clones, 80% to 95% of them present only once. Sequenced input: PBMCs. All receptors come from a middle-aged man with head and neck cancer. Each CDR3 is given with its conserved first and last residue.

J gene	V gene	CDR3 protein
TRBJ1-1	TRBV6-5	CASSYGVGTEAFF
TRBJ1-1	TRBV28	CASMGGMNTEAFF
TRBJ2-1	TRBV19	CASSTTGGWSNEQFF
TRBJ2-4	TRBV5-1	CASSPTSGMNIQYF
TRBJ1-2	TRBV5-1	CASSLGAGGLGYTF
TRBJ2-7	TRBV28	CASSPHSGRAVYEQYF
TRBJ2-3	TRBV5-4	CASSWRGRDTQYF
TRBJ2-3	TRBV4-1	CASSQIRQGSPTDTQYF
TRBJ2-1	TRBV7-9	CASSLDSGSSKGDKQFF
TRBJ1-2	TRBV5-1	CASSLAGNYGYTF
TRBJ2-5	TRBV5-6	CASSLGLEEETQYF
TRBJ2-1	TRBV9	CASSARTGGGDEQFF
TRBJ1-2	TRBV9	CASSVGGVMGGYTF
TRBJ2-2	TRBV19	CASSKRDSANTGELFF
TRBJ1-4	TRBV27	CASSLWGNEKLFF
TRBJ1-2	TRBV2	CASRTGTSSNYGYTF
TRBJ2-7	TRBV5-4	CASSFDRSSYEQYF
TRBJ1-1	TRBV25-1	CASKRDLPHDTEAFF
TRBJ1-4	TRBV6-5	CARGGTGGLEKLFF
TRBJ1-5	TRBV6-2/TRBV6-3	CASSSPGQGSQPQHF
TRBJ2-2	TRBV9	CASSVAWRGPGELFF
TRBJ1-1	TRBV7-3	CASSLNRANTEAFF
TRBJ1-2	TRBV2	CASIMDRAIGYGYTF
TRBJ2-1	TRBV11-2	CASSLDMSRGNEQFF
TRBJ2-1	TRBV5-1	CASSLDGGTYNEQFF
TRBJ2-7	TRBV6-5	CASSRRTGTVDEQHF
TRBJ1-1	TRBV6-6	CASSPGTGVSATEAFF
TRBJ1-5	TRBV4-1	CASSQVPQSNQPQHF
TRBJ1-2	TRBV7-2	CASSPSPDSYGYTF
TRBJ2-2	TRBV4-1	CASSHGTSGRSTGELFF
TRBJ1-5	TRBV19	CASSLWTDSNQPQHF
TRBJ2-1	TRBV7-9	CASSLGDRGSYNEQFF
TRBJ2-1	TRBV12-3/TRBV12-4	CASSLADPEQFF
TRBJ1-2	TRBV13	CASNSQTGGDYGYTF
TRBJ2-1	TRBV2	CASSDHGGRTYNEQFF
TRBJ1-2	TRBV3-1/TRBV3-2	CASRGGPGSGLQYGYTF
TRBJ2-1	TRBV7-8	CASMTSGNEQFF
TRBJ2-7	TRBV19	CASTEGGGRNEQYF
TRBJ1-1	TRBV6-2/TRBV6-3	CASSYGGGTEAFF
TRBJ1-5	TRBV5-1	CASSLAGRGGEPQHF
TRBJ2-1	TRBV12-5	CASGSTSGGLLYNEQFF
TRBJ1-5	TRBV12-3/TRBV12-4	CASSSGNQPQHF
TRBJ1-1	TRBV6-5	CASSYSKVRGSTEAFF
TRBJ2-1	TRBV18	CASSPQVAGVSYNEQFF
TRBJ2-3	TRBV19	CASSILGRISTDTQYF
TRBJ2-6	TRBV14	CASSVTISGANVLTF
TRBJ2-7	TRBV9	CASSVAIGEGVTGYEQYF
TRBJ2-5	TRBV19	CASSMAPGTQETQYF
TRBJ1-2	TRBV5-1	CASSLYAGLDYGYTF
TRBJ1-2	TRBV5-1	CASSSYPRDSYGYTF
TRBJ2-7	TRBV6-5	CASSYSSGSSYEQYF
TRBJ1-4	TRBV3-1/TRBV3-2	CASSELSGENEKLFF
TRBJ1-1	TRBV19	CASQTANTEAFF
TRBJ1-5	TRBV28	CATEGTGRSNQPQHF
TRBJ1-6	TRBV2	CASSGQYNSPLHF
TRBJ1-4	TRBV27	CASSLQGAFREKLFF
TRBJ1-5	TRBV7-9	CASSSGTGFQPQHF
TRBJ1-2	TRBV6-1	CASSEGSLERGYTF
TRBJ1-6	TRBV7-2	CASSLAGRAAISSYNSPLHF
TRBJ2-4	TRBV7-9	CASSLAKNIQYF